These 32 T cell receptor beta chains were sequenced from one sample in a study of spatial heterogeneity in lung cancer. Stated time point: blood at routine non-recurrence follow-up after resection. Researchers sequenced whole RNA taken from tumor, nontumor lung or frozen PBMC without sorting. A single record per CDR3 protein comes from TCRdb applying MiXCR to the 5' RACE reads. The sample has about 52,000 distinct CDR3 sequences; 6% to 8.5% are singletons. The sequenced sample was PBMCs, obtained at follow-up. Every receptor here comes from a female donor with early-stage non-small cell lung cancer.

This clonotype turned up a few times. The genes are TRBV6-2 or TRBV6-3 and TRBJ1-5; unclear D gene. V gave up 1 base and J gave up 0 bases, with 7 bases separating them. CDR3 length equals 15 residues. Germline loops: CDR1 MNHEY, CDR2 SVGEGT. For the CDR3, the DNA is TGTGCCAGCAGTTACTGGCAGGTTAGCAATCAGCCCCAGCATTTT. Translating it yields CASSYWQVSNQPQHF.

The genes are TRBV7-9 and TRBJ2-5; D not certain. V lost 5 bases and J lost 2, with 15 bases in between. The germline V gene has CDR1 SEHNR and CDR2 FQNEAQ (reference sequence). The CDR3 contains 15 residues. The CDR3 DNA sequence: TGTGCCAGCAGCCTAGATCGGCAGCTACAAGAGACCCAGTACTTC. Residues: CASSLDRQLQETQYF.

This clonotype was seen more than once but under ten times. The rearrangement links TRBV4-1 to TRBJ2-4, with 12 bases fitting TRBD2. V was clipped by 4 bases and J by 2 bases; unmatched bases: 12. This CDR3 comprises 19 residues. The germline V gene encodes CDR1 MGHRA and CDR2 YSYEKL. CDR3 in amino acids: CASSLAPSSGGASKNIQYF. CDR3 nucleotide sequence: TGCGCCAGCAGCCTTGCCCCATCTAGCGGGGGGGCCTCCAAAAACATTCAGTACTTC.

CDR3 in DNA: TGCAGTGCTATGGGCGGGGCAGCCGCTAGCTCCTACGAGCAGTACTTC. Translated: CSAMGGAAASSYEQYF. The chain uses TRBV20-1 and TRBJ2-7; D is perhaps TRBD2 (6 bases). Deletions cut 4 bases from V and 0 bases from J, with 19 bases between. In germline, CDR1 is DFQATT, CDR2 SNEGSKA (reference sequence). The CDR3 runs 16 residues.

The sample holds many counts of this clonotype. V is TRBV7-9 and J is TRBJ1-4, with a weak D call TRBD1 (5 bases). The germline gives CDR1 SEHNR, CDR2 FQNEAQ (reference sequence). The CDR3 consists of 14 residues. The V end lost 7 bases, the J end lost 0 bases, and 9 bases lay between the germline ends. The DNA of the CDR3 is TGTGCCAGCACGGGGCCACCAACTAATGAAAAACTGTTTTTT. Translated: CASTGPPTNEKLFF.

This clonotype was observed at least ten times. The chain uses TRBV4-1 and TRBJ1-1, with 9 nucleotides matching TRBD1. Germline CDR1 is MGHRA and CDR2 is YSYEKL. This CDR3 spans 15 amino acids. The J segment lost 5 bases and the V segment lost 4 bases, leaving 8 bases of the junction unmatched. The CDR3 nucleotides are TGCGCCAGCAGCCGCCAGGGACAGGGCGAAACTGAAGCTTTCTTT. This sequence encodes CASSRQGQGETEAFF.

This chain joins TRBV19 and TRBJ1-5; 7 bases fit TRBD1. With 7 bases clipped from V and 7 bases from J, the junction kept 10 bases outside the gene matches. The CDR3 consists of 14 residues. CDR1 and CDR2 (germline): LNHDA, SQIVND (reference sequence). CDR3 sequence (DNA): TGTGCCAGTATTCCTCGACAGGGCGGCCAGCCCCAGCATTTT. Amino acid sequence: CASIPRQGGQPQHF.

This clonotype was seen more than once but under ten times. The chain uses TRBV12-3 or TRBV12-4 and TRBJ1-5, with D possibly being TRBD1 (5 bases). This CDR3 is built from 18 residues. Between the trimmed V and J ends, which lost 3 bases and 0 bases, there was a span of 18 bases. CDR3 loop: CASSFRGRKGYSNQPQHF. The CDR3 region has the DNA TGTGCCAGCAGTTTTAGGGGCCGCAAGGGATATAGCAATCAGCCCCAGCATTTT.

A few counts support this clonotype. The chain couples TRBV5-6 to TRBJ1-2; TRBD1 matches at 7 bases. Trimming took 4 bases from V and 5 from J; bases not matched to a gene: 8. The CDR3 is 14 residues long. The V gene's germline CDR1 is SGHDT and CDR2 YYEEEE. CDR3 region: CASSLQTGTYGYTF. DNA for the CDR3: TGTGCCAGCAGCCTCCAGACAGGGACGTATGGCTACACCTTC.

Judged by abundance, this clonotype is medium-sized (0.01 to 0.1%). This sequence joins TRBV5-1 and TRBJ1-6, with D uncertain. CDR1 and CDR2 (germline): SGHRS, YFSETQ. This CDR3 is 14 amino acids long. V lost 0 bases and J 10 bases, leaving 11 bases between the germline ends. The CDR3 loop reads CASSLETRESPLHF. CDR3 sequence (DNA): TGCGCCAGCAGCTTGGAGACAAGAGAATCACCCCTCCACTTT.

CDR3 region: CASSSFQGDFYEQYF. As DNA, the CDR3 is TGTGCCAGCAGCTCGTTCCAGGGGGATTTCTACGAGCAGTACTTC. The rearrangement joins TRBV7-8 to TRBJ2-7; 7 bases align to TRBD1. The CDR3 is 15 amino acids. In germline, CDR1 is SGHVS, CDR2 FQNEAQ. V lost 4 bases to trimming and J lost 3 bases; unmatched junction nucleotides: 9.

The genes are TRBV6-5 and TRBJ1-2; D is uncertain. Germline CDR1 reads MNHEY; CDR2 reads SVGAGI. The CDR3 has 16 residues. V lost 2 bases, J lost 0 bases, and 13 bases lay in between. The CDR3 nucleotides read TGTGCCAGCAGTTACGGACCAACTCCCACTAACTATGGCTACACCTTC. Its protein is CASSYGPTPTNYGYTF.

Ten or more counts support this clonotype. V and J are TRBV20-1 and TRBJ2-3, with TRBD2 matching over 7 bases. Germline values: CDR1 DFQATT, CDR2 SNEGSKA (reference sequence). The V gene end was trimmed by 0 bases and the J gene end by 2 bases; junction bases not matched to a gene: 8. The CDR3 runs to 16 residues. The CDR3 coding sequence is TGCAGTGCTAGAGATTCCCTAGCGGACTCCACAGATACGCAGTATTTT. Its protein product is CSARDSLADSTDTQYF.

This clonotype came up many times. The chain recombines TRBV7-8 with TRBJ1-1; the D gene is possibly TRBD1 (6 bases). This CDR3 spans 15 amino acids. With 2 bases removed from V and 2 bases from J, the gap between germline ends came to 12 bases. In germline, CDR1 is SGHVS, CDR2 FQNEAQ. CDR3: CASSLLGTLNTEAFF. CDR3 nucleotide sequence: TGTGCCAGCAGCTTACTGGGGACATTAAACACTGAAGCTTTCTTT. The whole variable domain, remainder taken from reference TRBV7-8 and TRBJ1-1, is GAGVSQSPRYKVAKRGQDVALRCDPISGHVSLFWYQQALGQGPEFLTYFQNEAQLDKSGLPSDRFFAERPEGSVSTLKIQRTQQEDSAVYLCASSLLGTLNTEAFFGQGTRLTVV.

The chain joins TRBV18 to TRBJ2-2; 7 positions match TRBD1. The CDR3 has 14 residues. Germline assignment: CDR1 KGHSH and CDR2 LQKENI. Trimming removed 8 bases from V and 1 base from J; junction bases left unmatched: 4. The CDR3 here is CASLGQKNTGELFF. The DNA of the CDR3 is TGTGCCAGCCTGGGACAGAAGAACACCGGGGAGCTGTTTTTT.

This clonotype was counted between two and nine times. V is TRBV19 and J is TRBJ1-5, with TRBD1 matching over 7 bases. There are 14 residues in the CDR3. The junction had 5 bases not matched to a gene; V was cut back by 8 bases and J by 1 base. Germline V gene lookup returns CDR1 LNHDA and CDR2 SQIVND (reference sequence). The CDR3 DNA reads TGTGCCAGTTGGACAGGCCGAAGCAATCAGCCCCAGCATTTT. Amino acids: CASWTGRSNQPQHF.

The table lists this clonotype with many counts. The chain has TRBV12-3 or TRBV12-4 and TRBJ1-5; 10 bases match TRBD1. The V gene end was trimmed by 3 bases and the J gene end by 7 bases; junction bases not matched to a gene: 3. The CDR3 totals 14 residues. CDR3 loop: CASSFWDRGQPQHF. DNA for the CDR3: TGTGCCAGCAGTTTTTGGGACAGGGGCCAGCCCCAGCATTTT.

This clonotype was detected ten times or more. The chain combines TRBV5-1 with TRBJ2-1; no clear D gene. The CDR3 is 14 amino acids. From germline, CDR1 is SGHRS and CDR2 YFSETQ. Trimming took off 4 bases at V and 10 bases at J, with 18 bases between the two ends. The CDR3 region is CASSRPTALGEQFF. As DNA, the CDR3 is TGCGCCAGCAGCCGGCCCACAGCTTTAGGCGAGCAGTTCTTC.

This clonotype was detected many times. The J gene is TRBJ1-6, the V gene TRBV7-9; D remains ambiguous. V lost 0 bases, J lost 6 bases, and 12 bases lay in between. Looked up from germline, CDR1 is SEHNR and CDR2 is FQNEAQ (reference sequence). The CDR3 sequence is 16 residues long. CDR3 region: CASSLAQPLSNSPLHF. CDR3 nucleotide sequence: TGTGCCAGCAGCTTAGCTCAGCCCTTGAGTAATTCACCCCTCCACTTT. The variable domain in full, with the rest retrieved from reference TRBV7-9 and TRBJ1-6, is DTGVSQNPRHKITKRGQNVTFRCDPISEHNRLYWYRQTLGQGPEFLTYFQNEAQLEKSRLLSDRFSAERPKGSFSTLEIQRTEQGDSAMYLCASSLAQPLSNSPLHFGNGTRLTVT.

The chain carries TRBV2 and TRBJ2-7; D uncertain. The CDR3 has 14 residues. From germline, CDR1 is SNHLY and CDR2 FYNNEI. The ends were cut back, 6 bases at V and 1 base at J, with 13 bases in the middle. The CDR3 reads CASSLGSLSYEQYF. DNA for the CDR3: TGTGCCAGCAGCTTGGGCAGTCTTTCCTACGAGCAGTACTTC.

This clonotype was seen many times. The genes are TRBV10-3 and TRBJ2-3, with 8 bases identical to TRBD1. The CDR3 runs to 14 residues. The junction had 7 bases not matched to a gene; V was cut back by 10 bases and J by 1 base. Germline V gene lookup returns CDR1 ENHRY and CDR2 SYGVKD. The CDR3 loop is CATKTGEGTDTQYF. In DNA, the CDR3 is TGTGCCACCAAGACAGGGGAGGGCACAGATACGCAGTATTTT.

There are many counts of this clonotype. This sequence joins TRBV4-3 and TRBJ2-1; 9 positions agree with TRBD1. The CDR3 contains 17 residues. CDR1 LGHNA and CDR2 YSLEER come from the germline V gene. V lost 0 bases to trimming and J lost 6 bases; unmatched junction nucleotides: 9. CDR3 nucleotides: TGCGCCAGCAGCCAAGATACCCGGACAGGGGTAGGCAATGAGCAGTTCTTC. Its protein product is CASSQDTRTGVGNEQFF.

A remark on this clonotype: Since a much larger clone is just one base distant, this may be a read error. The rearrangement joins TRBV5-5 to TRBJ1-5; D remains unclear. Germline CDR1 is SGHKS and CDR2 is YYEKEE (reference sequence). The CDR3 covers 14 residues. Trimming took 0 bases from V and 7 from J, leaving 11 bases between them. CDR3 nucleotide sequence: TGTGCCAGCAGCTTGGACATGAGAGAGCAGCCCCAGCATTTT. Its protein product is CASSLDMREQPQHF.

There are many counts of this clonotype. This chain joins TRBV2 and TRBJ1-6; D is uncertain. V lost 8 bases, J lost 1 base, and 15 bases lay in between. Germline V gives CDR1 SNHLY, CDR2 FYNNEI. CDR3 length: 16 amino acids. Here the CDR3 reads CASRTLKRSYNSPLHF. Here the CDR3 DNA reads TGTGCCAGCCGGACGCTTAAGAGATCCTATAATTCACCCCTCCACTTT.

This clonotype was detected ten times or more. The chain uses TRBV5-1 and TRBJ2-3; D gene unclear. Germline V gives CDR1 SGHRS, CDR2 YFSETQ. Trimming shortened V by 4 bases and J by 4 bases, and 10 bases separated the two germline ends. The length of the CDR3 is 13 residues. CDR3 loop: CASSGSLADTQYF. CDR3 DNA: TGCGCCAGCAGCGGTAGTCTCGCAGATACGCAGTATTTT.

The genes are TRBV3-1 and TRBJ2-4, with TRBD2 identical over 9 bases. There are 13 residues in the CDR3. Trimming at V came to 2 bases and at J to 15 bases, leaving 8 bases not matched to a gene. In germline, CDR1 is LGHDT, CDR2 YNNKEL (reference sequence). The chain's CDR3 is CASSQPGSGGTYF. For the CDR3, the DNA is TGTGCCAGCAGCCAACCGGGTAGCGGGGGTACGTACTTC. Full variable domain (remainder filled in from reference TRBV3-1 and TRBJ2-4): DTAVSQTPKYLVTQMGNDKSIKCEQNLGHDTMYWYKQDSKKFLKIMFSYNNKELIINETVPNRFSPKSPDKAHLNLHINSLELGDSAVYFCASSQPGSGGTYFGAGTRLSVL.

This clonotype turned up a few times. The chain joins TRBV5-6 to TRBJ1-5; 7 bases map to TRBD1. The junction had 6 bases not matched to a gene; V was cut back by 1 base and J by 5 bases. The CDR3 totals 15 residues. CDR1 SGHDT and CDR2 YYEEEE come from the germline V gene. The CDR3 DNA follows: TGTGCCAGCAGCTTGCTCGACAGGGATGATCAGCCCCAGCATTTT. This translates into CASSLLDRDDQPQHF.

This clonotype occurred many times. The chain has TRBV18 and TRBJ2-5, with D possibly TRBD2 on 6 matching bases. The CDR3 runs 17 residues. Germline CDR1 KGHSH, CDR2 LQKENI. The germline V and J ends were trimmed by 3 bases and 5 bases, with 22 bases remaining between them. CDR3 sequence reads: CASSPYLAGLLGETQYF. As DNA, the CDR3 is TGTGCCAGCTCACCTTACTTGGCGGGGCTATTGGGGGAGACCCAGTACTTC.

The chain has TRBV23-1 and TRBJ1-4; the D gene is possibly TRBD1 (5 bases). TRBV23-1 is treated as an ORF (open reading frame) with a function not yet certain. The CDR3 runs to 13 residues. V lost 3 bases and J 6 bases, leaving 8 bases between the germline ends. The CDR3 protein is CASSQARDEKLFF. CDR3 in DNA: TGCGCCAGCAGTCAGGCCAGGGATGAAAAACTGTTTTTT.

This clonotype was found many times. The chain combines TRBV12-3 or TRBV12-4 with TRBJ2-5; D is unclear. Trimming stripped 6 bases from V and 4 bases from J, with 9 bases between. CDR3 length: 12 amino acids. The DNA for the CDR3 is TGTGCCAGCAGCTACGCCACAGAGACCCAGTACTTC. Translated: CASSYATETQYF.

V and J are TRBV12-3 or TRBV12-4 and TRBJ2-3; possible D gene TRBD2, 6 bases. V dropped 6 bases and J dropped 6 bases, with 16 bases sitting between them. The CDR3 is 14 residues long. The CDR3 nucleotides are TGTGCCAGCAGCCCGGGCGGGGCGAGGGATACGCAGTATTTT. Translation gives CASSPGGARDTQYF.

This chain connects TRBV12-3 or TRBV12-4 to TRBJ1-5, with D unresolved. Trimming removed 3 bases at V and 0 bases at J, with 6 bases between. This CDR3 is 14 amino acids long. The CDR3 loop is CASSFSGSNQPQHF. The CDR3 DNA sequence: TGTGCCAGCAGTTTTTCCGGTAGCAATCAGCCCCAGCATTTT.